These 28 T cell receptor beta chains came from one sample sequenced in a study of T cell changes during pregnancy in multiple sclerosis. Produced via immunoSEQ multiplex PCR; TCRdb's table is partial and in-frame only. The table lists roughly 100,000 clones, around 90% of them singletons, with around 1.6% in the top ten. The sample here was peripheral blood, taken before pregnancy. These receptors originate from a female donor with multiple sclerosis, enrolled in a pregnancy study.

This clone has just one count. This chain links TRBV6-1 with TRBJ2-7; TRBD1 matches 9 bases. This CDR3 is built from 13 residues. V shed 10 bases, J shed 7 bases, and the junction held 11 bases outside the gene matches. Germline assignment: CDR1 MNHNS and CDR2 SASEGT. CDR3 in amino acids: CAIRDRELFEQYF. In DNA, the CDR3 is TGTGCCATCAGGGACAGGGAACTCTTTGAGCAGTACTTC.

This chain links TRBV27 with TRBJ1-1; no clear D gene. The CDR3 runs to 16 residues. Germline CDR1 MNHEY, CDR2 SMNVEV (reference sequence). V dropped 3 bases and J dropped 5 bases, with 19 bases sitting between them. The CDR3 coding sequence is TGTGCCAGCAGTTTTGGCCTGGGAGGAGTGCAGACTGAAGCTTTCTTT. It codes for CASSFGLGGVQTEAFF.

This clone came up a few times. CDR3 bases: TGTGCCAGCAGCTTGGTACATAGCACAGATACGCAGTATTTT. Protein sequence: CASSLVHSTDTQYF. V is TRBV5-8 and J is TRBJ2-3; D remains ambiguous. The length of the CDR3 is 14 residues. Between the trimmed V and J ends, which lost 0 bases and 0 bases, there was a span of 5 bases. CDR1 and CDR2 (germline): SGHTS, YDEGEE.

The rearrangement links TRBV25-1 to TRBJ2-7; D ambiguous. Germline CDR1 reads MGHDK; CDR2 reads SYGVNS. The CDR3 sequence is 15 residues long. CDR3 DNA: TGTGCAACAGCAGGCTATAACAAAGTAAACTACGAGCAGTACTTC. Its translation: CATAGYNKVNYEQYF.

The V and J genes are TRBV18 and TRBJ2-7, with TRBD1 matching 7 bases. J was trimmed by 3 bases and V by 1 base; bases with no gene match: 3. The CDR3 is made up of 14 amino acids. Germline V CDR1 and CDR2: KGHSH, LQKENI. CDR3 nucleotide sequence: TGTGCCAGCTCACCACGGAACAGGGGCTACGAGCAGTACTTC. This codes for CASSPRNRGYEQYF. Full variable domain (outside the CDR3, taken from reference TRBV18 and TRBJ2-7): NAGVMQNPRHLVRRRGQEARLRCSPMKGHSHVYWYRQLPEEGLKFMVYLQKENIIDESGMPKERFSAEFPKEGPSILRIQQVVRGDSAAYFCASSPRNRGYEQYFGPGTRLTVT.

V gene TRBV6-4 combines with J gene TRBJ2-3; the match to TRBD2 covers 8 bases. Looked up from germline, CDR1 is MRHNA and CDR2 is SNTAGT. The J segment lost 0 bases and the V segment lost 4 bases, leaving 12 bases of the junction unmatched. There are 18 residues in the CDR3. CDR3 bases: TGTGCCAGCAGTGGCCGGAGACTAGCGCACTCTAGCACAGATACGCAGTATTTT. Amino acid sequence: CASSGRRLAHSSTDTQYF.

This clone was counted a single time. This sequence joins TRBV15 and TRBJ1-1; D might be TRBD1 (6 bases). There are 15 residues in the CDR3. Germline-derived CDR1 and CDR2 are LNHNV and YYDKDF (reference sequence). Between the trimmed V and J ends, which lost 2 bases and 3 bases, there was a span of 13 bases. The CDR3 sequence is CATSRYRVRDTEAFF. The CDR3 DNA reads as TGTGCCACCAGCAGATACAGGGTTCGGGACACTGAAGCTTTCTTT.

The genes are TRBV5-1 and TRBJ2-1; 15 bases align to TRBD2. Germline loops: CDR1 SGHRS, CDR2 YFSETQ. This CDR3 has 15 residues. J lost 7 bases, V lost 4 bases, and 3 bases had no gene match. CDR3 region: CASSGGLAGGNEQFF. In DNA, the CDR3 is TGCGCCAGCAGCGGAGGACTAGCGGGAGGGAATGAGCAGTTCTTC.

The gene calls are TRBV7-9 and TRBJ2-4; D perhaps matches TRBD1 (6 bases). CDR3 length equals 19 residues. V was clipped by 0 bases and J by 3 bases, with 21 bases between them. Germline-derived CDR1 and CDR2 are SEHNR and FQNEAQ (reference sequence). The CDR3 here is CASSLAKRGLALVKNIQYF. CDR3 nucleotides: TGTGCCAGCAGCTTAGCCAAGAGGGGGTTAGCCTTGGTCAAAAACATTCAGTACTTC.

V is TRBV4-1 and J is TRBJ1-4, with 7 nucleotides matching TRBD1. The CDR3 totals 20 residues. Germline CDR1 reads MGHRA; CDR2 reads YSYEKL. J gave up 4 bases and V 1 base, and 18 bases lay outside the gene matches. CDR3 bases: TGCGCCAGCAGCCAAGGTGCGACAGGGAATCGGCGCAGGGTTAATGAAAAACTGTTTTTT. Translating it yields CASSQGATGNRRRVNEKLFF.

The chain carries TRBV5-1 and TRBJ1-6; D remains unclear. CDR3 length: 16 residues. V was cut by 1 base and J by 6 bases, with 14 bases left in between. Per the germline V gene, CDR1 is SGHRS and CDR2 is YFSETQ. This CDR3 reads CASSLNGGGGNSPLHF. DNA of the CDR3: TGCGCCAGCAGCTTGAATGGCGGCGGCGGTAATTCACCCCTCCACTTT.

The gene calls are TRBV6-5 and TRBJ2-5, with TRBD2 matching 11 bases. The trim removed 5 bases at V and 6 bases at J, leaving 5 bases unmatched. The CDR3 extends over 14 amino acids. Germline loops: CDR1 MNHEY, CDR2 SVGAGI. The CDR3 protein is CASSPSGGIQTQYF. The CDR3 DNA reads TGTGCCAGCAGTCCTAGCGGGGGGATACAGACCCAGTACTTC.

This chain connects TRBV27 to TRBJ1-2; D gene uncertain. The germline V gene has CDR1 MNHEY and CDR2 SMNVEV (reference sequence). This CDR3 contains 13 residues. V was cut by 4 bases and J by 4 bases, with 10 bases left in between. The CDR3 protein is CASSYRESYGYTF. CDR3 nucleotide sequence: TGTGCCAGCAGTTATAGGGAGAGCTATGGCTACACCTTC.

This sequence joins TRBV7-2 and TRBJ2-1; no reliable D call. CDR3 length: 14 residues. V was pared by 5 bases and J by 7 bases, with 15 bases between. Germline values: CDR1 SGHTA, CDR2 FQGNSA. In nucleotides, the CDR3 is TGTGCCAGCAGCCCGTTCCGGTGGGCGAATGAGCAGTTCTTC. Its protein is CASSPFRWANEQFF. The full variable domain, completed using reference TRBV7-2 and TRBJ2-1, is GAGVSQSPSNKVTEKGKDVELRCDPISGHTALYWYRQSLGQGLEFLIYFQGNSAPDKSGLPSDRFSAERTGGSVSTLTIQRTQQEDSAVYLCASSPFRWANEQFFGPGTRLTVL.

This chain connects TRBV5-1 to TRBJ1-2, with a tentative D call TRBD1 (6 bases). V dropped 6 bases and J dropped 8 bases, with 17 bases sitting between them. Germline V gives CDR1 SGHRS, CDR2 YFSETQ. This CDR3 is 13 amino acids long. CDR3 region: CASTPGGGLGYTF. In DNA form, the CDR3 reads TGCGCCAGCACTCCGGGCGGGGGGCTCGGCTACACCTTC.

J is TRBJ2-2 and V is TRBV28; D possibly corresponds to TRBD1 (6 bases). The CDR3 runs to 16 residues. V lost 7 bases and J 7 bases, leaving 22 bases between the germline ends. CDR1 and CDR2 (germline): MDHEN, SYDVKM. The DNA of the CDR3 is TGTGCCAGCAAGGGTCGGGCAGGGGATTATGGCGGGGAGCTGTTTTTT. Encoded protein: CASKGRAGDYGGELFF.

This rearrangement joins TRBV28 to TRBJ1-1; perhaps TRBD1 as D (6 bases). V lost 5 bases to trimming and J lost 0 bases, with 13 bases between them. This CDR3 region has 15 residues. Germline V gene sequence: CDR1 MDHEN, CDR2 SYDVKM. The CDR3 bases are TGTGCCAGCAGTCCCCCTAGGGGGATGAACACTGAAGCTTTCTTT. It codes for CASSPPRGMNTEAFF.

As DNA, the CDR3 is TGCGCCAGCAGCGAGGACAGGGCCCCCACAGATACGCAGTATTTT. It translates to CASSEDRAPTDTQYF. V usage is TRBV23-1 and J usage is TRBJ2-3; 8 nucleotides align to TRBD1. TRBV23-1 is noted as an ORF with a role that remains uncertain. The CDR3 loop spans 15 amino acids. The J segment lost 2 bases and the V segment lost 6 bases, leaving 7 bases of the junction unmatched.

The CDR3 spells CASSVASDSASTDTQYF. CDR3 nucleotides: TGTGCCAGCAGCGTAGCGTCGGACAGTGCTAGCACAGATACGCAGTATTTT. The chain recombines TRBV9 with TRBJ2-3, with D possibly being TRBD1 (6 bases). Looked up from germline, CDR1 is SGDLS and CDR2 is YYNGEE. The CDR3 is made up of 17 amino acids. Trimming left V 0 bases short and J 0 bases short, with 14 bases between.

A few counts support this clone. The J gene is TRBJ2-7, the V gene TRBV9; D is possibly TRBD1 (6 bases). V was clipped by 3 bases and J by 4 bases, with 20 bases between them. CDR3 size: 16 residues. Germline CDR1 SGDLS, CDR2 YYNGEE. The CDR3 nucleotides are TGTGCCAGCAGCGAGGGGGTTAGCGATCGATATTACGAGCAGTACTTC. Amino acids: CASSEGVSDRYYEQYF.

J is TRBJ2-5 and V is TRBV6-1; perhaps TRBD2 as D (5 bases). The CDR3 totals 13 residues. V was shortened by 3 bases and J by 5 bases, with 10 bases between the two germline ends. The germline gives CDR1 MNHNS, CDR2 SASEGT. CDR3 nucleotide sequence: TGTGCCAGCAGTGACGAGGGTTGGGAGACCCAGTACTTC. Its protein is CASSDEGWETQYF.

The gene calls are TRBV28 and TRBJ2-7, with no clear D. Germline V CDR1 and CDR2: MDHEN, SYDVKM. The CDR3 is 12 amino acids. The V gene lost 6 bases and the J gene lost 2 bases, with 8 bases spanning the gap. The CDR3 sequence: CASRANPYEQYF. The DNA of the CDR3 is TGTGCCAGCAGGGCCAACCCCTACGAGCAGTACTTC.

The chain couples TRBV6-6 to TRBJ2-1; 9 positions match TRBD1. This CDR3 has 15 amino acids. In germline, CDR1 is MNHNY, CDR2 SVGAGI (reference sequence). V lost 7 bases, J lost 1 base, and 5 bases stayed unmatched. CDR3 coding DNA: TGTGCCAGCACCGAACAGGGGGCATCCTACAATGAGCAGTTCTTC. Its protein is CASTEQGASYNEQFF.

The V call is TRBV6-1, the J call TRBJ2-5, with no clear D. Germline V gene data show CDR1 as MNHNS and CDR2 as SASEGT. The CDR3 sequence is 10 residues long. With 7 bases removed from V and 5 bases from J, the gap between germline ends came to 5 bases. CDR3 coding DNA: TGTGCCAGCACGGAGGAGACCCAGTACTTC. This sequence encodes CASTEETQYF.

This chain links TRBV5-4 with TRBJ1-1; 7 bases match TRBD1. V lost 3 bases to trimming and J lost 1 base; unmatched junction nucleotides: 3. This CDR3 has 14 amino acids. Germline values: CDR1 SGHNT, CDR2 YYREEE (reference sequence). The DNA for the CDR3 is TGTGCCAGCAGCTGGGGACAGTGGAACACTGAAGCTTTCTTT. This translates into CASSWGQWNTEAFF.

Only a few counts were recorded for this clone. The chain has TRBV28 and TRBJ1-2; D might be TRBD1 (5 bases). CDR1 is MDHEN and CDR2 is SYDVKM in the germline V gene. This CDR3 region has 13 residues. The V gene lost 3 bases and the J gene lost 8 bases, with 13 bases spanning the gap. The CDR3 region is CASSLPGGYGYTF. The DNA for the CDR3 is TGTGCCAGCAGTTTGCCGGGGGGATACGGCTACACCTTC.

This sequence joins TRBV5-8 and TRBJ2-7; 11 bases map to TRBD2. This CDR3 has 13 amino acids. With V trimmed by 6 bases and J by 6 bases, 5 bases remained unmatched. Per the germline V gene, CDR1 is SGHTS and CDR2 is YDEGEE. In nucleotides, the CDR3 is TGTGCCAGCATGTTTCTAGCGGGAGGCGAGCAGTACTTC. It is translated as CASMFLAGGEQYF.

V usage is TRBV6-1 and J usage is TRBJ1-1, with 8 bases matching TRBD1. Per germline, CDR1 MNHNS and CDR2 SASEGT. Germline trimming cut 6 bases from V and 5 bases from J; bases unmatched to any gene: 11. The CDR3 extends over 15 amino acids. In DNA form, the CDR3 reads TGTGCCAGCAGCCTCCTCGGACAGGGTGGAACTGAAGCTTTCTTT. Encoded protein: CASSLLGQGGTEAFF.